This is a list of T cell receptor beta chains from one sample in a study of monozygotic twins with inflammatory bowel disease. One entry per CDR3 protein, without DNA, is what TCRdb gives after re-calling the 5' RACE reads. This table holds approximately 150,000 distinct CDR3 sequences. The specimen sequenced was blood. These receptors were taken from a human donor with ulcerative colitis or Crohn's disease, or a healthy co-twin of an affected twin (not recorded which). Both conserved end residues are part of each CDR3. Fields, in order: J gene, V gene, CDR3 protein.

J: TRBJ1-2; V: TRBV5-4; CDR3: CASSWGETGGAGYTF
J: TRBJ1-6; V: TRBV7-9; CDR3: CASSLVGDGASPLHF
J: TRBJ2-7; V: TRBV4-3; CDR3: CASSQDRWQTNYEQYF
J: TRBJ1-1; V: TRBV7-9; CDR3: CASSYTHTEAFF
J: TRBJ2-7; V: TRBV18; CDR3: CASSPNPGRYNYEQYF
J: TRBJ2-3; V: TRBV27; CDR3: CASSRPPTDTQYF
J: TRBJ2-3; V: TRBV5-4; CDR3: CASSLRTEQDTQYF
J: TRBJ1-2; V: TRBV20-1; CDR3: CSARDRLNYGYTF
J: TRBJ2-1; V: TRBV12-3/TRBV12-4; CDR3: CASSPRTSNNEQFF
J: TRBJ2-3; V: TRBV5-1; CDR3: CASSARQRGGWFTDTQYF
J: TRBJ1-6; V: TRBV27; CDR3: CASSPTGSSYNSPLHF
J: TRBJ2-7; V: TRBV19; CDR3: CASSTGGVEVYEQYF
J: TRBJ2-7; V: TRBV29-1; CDR3: CSVETVYEQYF
J: TRBJ1-2; V: TRBV7-8; CDR3: CASSLGGRAYGYTF
J: TRBJ2-6; V: TRBV6-5; CDR3: CASSYGTGGDLNVLTF
J: TRBJ1-2; V: TRBV20-1; CDR3: CSAENPANYGYTF
J: TRBJ1-5; V: TRBV20-1; CDR3: CSARGFRDRGLQPQHF
J: TRBJ1-2; V: TRBV2; CDR3: CASSAQGASNYGYTF
J: TRBJ1-6; V: TRBV7-9; CDR3: CASSFRPGSPLHF
J: TRBJ2-2; V: TRBV18; CDR3: CASSRPDRFGTGELFF
J: TRBJ2-5; V: TRBV3-1; CDR3: CASSQDFRQGKQETQYF
J: TRBJ2-5; V: TRBV20-1; CDR3: CSADSYGTAKQETQYF
J: TRBJ2-7; V: TRBV4-3; CDR3: CASSQADLGHLGRSYEQYF
J: TRBJ2-1; V: TRBV14; CDR3: CASSPVLVWNEQFF
J: TRBJ1-4; V: TRBV27; CDR3: CASSSPGRLGEKLFF
J: TRBJ1-4; V: TRBV19; CDR3: CASSRQGAAPNEKLFF
J: TRBJ2-5; V: TRBV20-1; CDR3: CSARDQVGGAETQYF
J: TRBJ2-7; V: TRBV29-1; CDR3: CSITSGQGGDEQYF
J: TRBJ2-1; V: TRBV7-8; CDR3: CASSLVGTGVENEQFF
J: TRBJ2-1; V: TRBV3-1; CDR3: CASSDRASYNEQFF
J: TRBJ2-3; V: TRBV20-1; CDR3: CSASPTGTSGGGTQYF
J: TRBJ2-3; V: TRBV5-1; CDR3: CASSLSLAGELDTQYF
J: TRBJ1-3; V: TRBV20-1; CDR3: CSAAGDFSGNTIYF